Shown below are 9 T cell receptor beta chains from a single sample sequenced in a study of T-cell memory formation after mild COVID-19 (dated by TCRdb to the early 2020s). The library was built by means of 5' RACE. These reads were obtained on an Illumina NovaSeq 6000. TCRdb reran the public reads through fastp at Q25 and MiXCR, keeping productive beta chains. Each entry is one CDR3 protein sequence, shown with its most common DNA and genes. The sample table contains almost 250,000 distinct CDR3 sequences; only one count was recorded for less than 20% of them. The ten largest clones represent approximately 2.1% of the sample. The sequenced sample consisted of PBMCs or a T cell subset sorted from them (not recorded which). The receptors stem from an adult woman who had mild COVID-19 (a few samples of this study predate the infection). The sample titles of this study are shuffled in the database, so cell type and time point are left out; the donor was told from shared clones.

This clonotype was detected a few times. V usage is TRBV20-1 and J usage is TRBJ2-1; 12 bases are shared with TRBD2. V shed 0 bases and J 0 bases; nucleotides not matched to a gene: 12. The CDR3 has 20 residues. Germline CDR1 DFQATT, CDR2 SNEGSKA (reference sequence). The CDR3 region has the DNA TGCAGTGCTAGAGAGTCCCCTCTAGCGGGAGGGCCTGGCTCCTACAATGAGCAGTTCTTC. It translates to CSARESPLAGGPGSYNEQFF.

This clonotype has only a few counts. The V call is TRBV7-2, the J call TRBJ2-1; no reliable D call. Between the trimmed V and J ends, which lost 1 base and 6 bases, there was a span of 10 bases. This CDR3 region has 14 residues. Germline CDR1 SGHTA, CDR2 FQGNSA. The CDR3 DNA follows: TGTGCCAGCAGCTTAGATGTTTCAGGCAATGAGCAGTTCTTC. The encoded protein is CASSLDVSGNEQFF.

A few counts support this clonotype. The chain couples TRBV5-1 to TRBJ2-3; D may match TRBD1 or TRBD2 (5 bases each). Trimming removed 0 bases at V and 5 bases at J, with 7 bases between. Looked up from germline, CDR1 is SGHRS and CDR2 is YFSETQ. The CDR3 totals 13 residues. CDR3 loop: CASSLGGEDTQYF. In DNA form, the CDR3 reads TGCGCCAGCAGCTTGGGAGGGGAAGATACGCAGTATTTT. The full variable domain, rest sourced from reference TRBV5-1 and TRBJ2-3, is KAGVTQTPRYLIKTRGQQVTLSCSPISGHRSVSWYQQTPGQGLQFLFEYFSETQRNKGNFPGRFSGRQFSNSRSEMNVSTLELGDSALYLCASSLGGEDTQYFGPGTRLTVL.

This chain connects TRBV15 to TRBJ2-2; 7 nucleotides match TRBD1. The CDR3 extends over 14 amino acids. Germline CDR1 reads LNHNV; CDR2 reads YYDKDF (reference sequence). Germline trimming cut 6 bases from V and 6 bases from J; bases unmatched to any gene: 7. CDR3 nucleotides: TGTGCCACCAGGAAGGGGGCGTCCGCCGGGGAGCTGTTTTTT. It specifies CATRKGASAGELFF.

A few counts support this clonotype. This chain connects TRBV5-5 to TRBJ1-6, with D unclear. Germline loops: CDR1 SGHKS, CDR2 YYEKEE (reference sequence). This CDR3 has 17 amino acids. V was pared by 0 bases and J by 13 bases, with 23 bases between. The chain's CDR3 is CASSLAPDLTPPTPLHF. The CDR3, as DNA: TGTGCCAGCAGCTTGGCGCCCGACTTGACGCCCCCCACGCCCCTCCACTTT. The variable domain in full, completed from reference TRBV5-5 and TRBJ1-6, reads DAGVTQSPTHLIKTRGQQVTLRCSPISGHKSVSWYQQVLGQGPQFIFQYYEKEERGRGNFPDRFSARQFPNYSSELNVNALLLGDSALYLCASSLAPDLTPPTPLHFGNGTRLTVT.

This chain links TRBV10-3 with TRBJ1-2, with D uncertain. The CDR3 sequence is 13 residues long. Germline V CDR1 and CDR2: ENHRY, SYGVKD. Trimming cost V 3 bases and J 2 bases, with 7 bases left between them. CDR3 loop: CAISDRHNYGYTF. In nucleotides, the CDR3 is TGTGCCATCAGTGACAGGCACAACTATGGCTACACCTTC.

V and J are TRBV5-1 and TRBJ1-1; 8 bases are shared with TRBD1. The ends lost 4 bases at V and 1 base at J; junction bases unmatched: 6. This CDR3 spans 15 amino acids. Germline assignment: CDR1 SGHRS and CDR2 YFSETQ. The CDR3 here is CASSHRQGPNTEAFF. The CDR3 DNA reads as TGCGCCAGCAGCCATAGACAGGGGCCGAACACTGAAGCTTTCTTT.

The chain has TRBV29-1 and TRBJ2-7; D might be TRBD1 or TRBD2, each matching 5 bases. This CDR3 spans 14 amino acids. Germline CDR1 is SQVTM and CDR2 is ANQGSEA. V shed 5 bases and J shed 0 bases, with 14 bases lying between them. CDR3 nucleotide sequence: TGCAGCGTTTCGGGACGGCTGAGCTCCTACGAGCAGTACTTC. It codes for CSVSGRLSSYEQYF.

This clonotype showed up just a few times. This CDR3 is CASSLAVGTGASPLHF. In nucleotides, the CDR3 is TGCGCCAGCAGCTTGGCCGTGGGGACAGGGGCATCACCCCTCCACTTT. The rearrangement uses TRBV5-1 and TRBJ1-6; TRBD1 agrees at 10 bases. Germline V gene data show CDR1 as SGHRS and CDR2 as YFSETQ. This CDR3 has 16 residues. V lost 0 bases to trimming and J lost 10 bases; unmatched junction nucleotides: 7.